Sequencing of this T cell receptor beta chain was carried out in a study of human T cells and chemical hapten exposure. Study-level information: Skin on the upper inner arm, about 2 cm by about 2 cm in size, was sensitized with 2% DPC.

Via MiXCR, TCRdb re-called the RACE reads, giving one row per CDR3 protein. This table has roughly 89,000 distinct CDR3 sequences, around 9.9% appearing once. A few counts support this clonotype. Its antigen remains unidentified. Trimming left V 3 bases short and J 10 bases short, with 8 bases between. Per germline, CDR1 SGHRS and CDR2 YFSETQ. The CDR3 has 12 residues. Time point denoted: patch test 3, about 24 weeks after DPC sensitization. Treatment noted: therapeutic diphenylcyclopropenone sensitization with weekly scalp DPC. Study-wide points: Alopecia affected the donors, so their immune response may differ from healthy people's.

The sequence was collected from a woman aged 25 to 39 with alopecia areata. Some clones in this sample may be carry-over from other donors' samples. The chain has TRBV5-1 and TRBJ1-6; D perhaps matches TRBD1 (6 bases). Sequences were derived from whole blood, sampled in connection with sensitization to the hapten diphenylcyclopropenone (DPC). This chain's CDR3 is CASSWDKSPLHF. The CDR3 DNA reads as TGCGCCAGCAGCTGGGACAAGTCACCCCTCCACTTT.